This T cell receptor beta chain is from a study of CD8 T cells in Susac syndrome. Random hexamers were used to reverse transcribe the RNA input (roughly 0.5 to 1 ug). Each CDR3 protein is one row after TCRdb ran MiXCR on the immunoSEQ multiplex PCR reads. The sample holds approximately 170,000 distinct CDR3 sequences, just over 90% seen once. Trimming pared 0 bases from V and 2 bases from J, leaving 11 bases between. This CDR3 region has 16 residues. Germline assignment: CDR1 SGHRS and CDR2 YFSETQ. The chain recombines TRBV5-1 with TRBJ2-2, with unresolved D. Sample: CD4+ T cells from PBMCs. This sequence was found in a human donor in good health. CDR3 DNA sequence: TGCGCCAGCAGCTTGGAGGGCGGCCTCAACACCGGGGAGCTGTTTTTT. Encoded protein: CASSLEGGLNTGELFF. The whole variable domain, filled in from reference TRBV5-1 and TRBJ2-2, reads KAGVTQTPRYLIKTRGQQVTLSCSPISGHRSVSWYQQTPGQGLQFLFEYFSETQRNKGNFPGRFSGRQFSNSRSEMNVSTLELGDSALYLCASSLEGGLNTGELFFGEGSRLTVL.